This T cell receptor beta chain is drawn from a study of blood T cells in healthy people across ages. Study-level background: About one barcoded beta molecule per two T cells came from capture by template switching.

Then a second PCR, running about 6 to 12 cycles, was carried out with a sample-barcoded 5' primer and a J-beta primer mix. Sequencing recovered at least 3 million CDR3-containing paired-end reads from each sample. MiXCR, run by TCRdb on the 5' RACE reads, gives a single entry per CDR3 protein. The sample shows 1.5 million to 2 million distinct CDR3 sequences, approximately 50% of them seen only once. About 9.6 milliliters of peripheral blood were drawn from each donor into EDTA-treated tubes. CDR3 size: 14 residues. V shed 0 bases and J shed 7 bases, with 12 bases lying between them. Per the germline V gene, CDR1 is SGHRS and CDR2 is YFSETQ.

This rearrangement joins TRBV5-1 to TRBJ2-3; tentative D call: TRBD2 (6 bases). The source material was blood. The source is a woman in her thirties or forties in good health. The CDR3 loop reads CASSLGPGGNTQYF. The CDR3 DNA reads TGCGCCAGCAGCTTGGGCCCCGGGGGAAATACGCAGTATTTT.